Presented here are 32 T cell receptor beta chains from one specimen sequenced in a study of T cell responses to AZD1222 COVID-19 vaccine. Repertoires were generated with immunoSEQ multiplex PCR, while TCRdb's copy carries only in-frame clones and drops some. The sample contains fewer than 200,000 clones, around 94% of which appear only once. Specimen: peripheral blood, collected on day 0 of AZD1222 vaccination. These receptor sequences come from an adult in good health.

V is TRBV11-3 and J is TRBJ2-2; D gene uncertain. Germline CDR1 is SGHNT and CDR2 is YENEEA. V lost 2 bases and J 5 bases, leaving 6 bases between the germline ends. The CDR3 consists of 13 residues. CDR3 nucleotide sequence: TGTGCCAGCAGCTTACGTGGAACCGGGGAGCTGTTTTTT. As protein: CASSLRGTGELFF.

The chain employs TRBV19 and TRBJ2-7, with 9 bases matching TRBD2. The CDR3 runs 14 residues. Looked up from germline, CDR1 is LNHDA and CDR2 is SQIVND (reference sequence). Losses at the gene ends were 7 bases for V and 5 bases for J; bases not matched to a gene: 9. The CDR3 spells CASTQRGALNEQYF. As DNA, the CDR3 is TGTGCCAGTACCCAGCGGGGGGCGCTTAACGAGCAGTACTTC.

V and J are TRBV4-3 and TRBJ1-1; 8 bases line up with TRBD1. V lost 0 bases and J lost 11; bases outside the gene matches: 8. Germline lookup yields CDR1 LGHNA and CDR2 YSLEER. The CDR3 length is 14 residues. The CDR3 is CASSQEGRGRGAFF. The CDR3 DNA follows: TGCGCCAGCAGCCAAGAAGGCAGGGGGCGCGGGGCTTTCTTT.

V usage is TRBV19 and J usage is TRBJ1-2, with D possibly TRBD1 on 5 matching bases. V was trimmed by 7 bases and J by 0 bases, leaving 12 bases between them. This CDR3 contains 14 residues. Germline-derived CDR1 and CDR2 are LNHDA and SQIVND (reference sequence). The CDR3 nucleotides read TGTGCCAGTACCCCGTCACAGGCTAACTATGGCTACACCTTC. Protein product: CASTPSQANYGYTF.

The chain employs TRBV19 and TRBJ2-1, with D possibly called TRBD1 or TRBD2 (5 bases each). Germline V gene sequence: CDR1 LNHDA, CDR2 SQIVND (reference sequence). This CDR3 spans 14 amino acids. V was clipped by 3 bases and J by 8 bases, with 14 bases between them. For the CDR3, the DNA is TGTGCCAGTAGTATCTGGGGGAGTAGGGATGAGCAGTTCTTC. This encodes CASSIWGSRDEQFF.

This chain joins TRBV3-1 (or the pseudogene TRBV3-2) and TRBJ1-5; no definite D call. V was trimmed by 1 base and J by 3 bases, leaving 4 bases between them. The CDR3 has 13 residues. The germline V gene has CDR1 LGHDT and CDR2 YNNKEL (reference sequence). CDR3 nucleotides: TGTGCCAGCAGCCAAGTGATCAATCAGCCCCAGCATTTT. Amino acid sequence: CASSQVINQPQHF.

Concerning this clone: Other nucleotide sequences in the sample specify the same CDR3. As DNA, the CDR3 is TGTGCCAGCAGGCAGGGGAACACTGAAGCTTTCTTT. Residues: CASRQGNTEAFF. The chain recombines TRBV2 with TRBJ1-1, with D perhaps matching TRBD1 (5 bases). V was cut by 6 bases and J by 1 base, with 6 bases left in between. Germline V CDR1 and CDR2: SNHLY, FYNNEI. The CDR3 consists of 12 residues.

V is TRBV15 and J is TRBJ2-3, with 7 bases aligning to TRBD2. The germline gives CDR1 LNHNV, CDR2 YYDKDF (reference sequence). The CDR3 covers 16 residues. The V segment lost 0 bases and the J segment 2 bases; nucleotides outside the gene matches: 5. The DNA of the CDR3 is TGTGCCACCAGCAGAGATGGGAGGGGATACACAGATACGCAGTATTTT. Amino acid sequence: CATSRDGRGYTDTQYF.

This chain links TRBV9 with TRBJ1-1, with D possibly matching TRBD1 (5 bases). There are 11 residues in the CDR3. Germline V gene lookup returns CDR1 SGDLS and CDR2 YYNGEE. V was shortened by 4 bases and J by 5 bases, with 6 bases between the two germline ends. For the CDR3, the DNA is TGTGCCAGCAGCTCAGGGACTGAAGCTTTCTTT. It yields the protein CASSSGTEAFF.

This clone was detected only a few times. The chain carries TRBV19 and TRBJ1-1; 8 bases agree with TRBD1. V was clipped by 6 bases and J by 5 bases; unmatched bases: 2. The CDR3 covers 12 residues. In germline, CDR1 is LNHDA, CDR2 SQIVND (reference sequence). CDR3 sequence: CASSGQGTEAFF. DNA for the CDR3: TGTGCCAGTAGCGGACAGGGAACTGAAGCTTTCTTT.

This clone was seen once. The chain employs TRBV6-5 and TRBJ2-3, with 8 bases identical to TRBD2. The V gene end was trimmed by 9 bases and the J gene end by 5 bases; junction bases not matched to a gene: 13. Looked up from germline, CDR1 is MNHEY and CDR2 is SVGAGI. The CDR3 covers 15 residues. CDR3: CASSTQAGVLDTQYF. The CDR3 DNA sequence: TGTGCCAGTTCAACCCAAGCGGGAGTATTAGATACGCAGTATTTT.

The chain combines TRBV20-1 with TRBJ1-2; D is unclear. This CDR3 spans 9 amino acids. Germline V gives CDR1 DFQATT, CDR2 SNEGSKA (reference sequence). V lost 6 bases and J lost 7, with 6 bases in between. Here the CDR3 reads CSAEGGYTF. In nucleotides, the CDR3 is TGCAGTGCCGAAGGTGGCTACACCTTC.

This rearrangement joins TRBV19 to TRBJ1-5; 8 bases are a match to TRBD1. Germline V lookup: CDR1 LNHDA, CDR2 SQIVND (reference sequence). The J segment lost 6 bases and the V segment lost 10 bases, leaving 8 bases of the junction unmatched. The CDR3 totals 13 residues. Here the CDR3 DNA reads TGTGCCACCTTGGACAGGGAGGGTCAGCCCCAGCATTTT. Translated, it gives CATLDREGQPQHF.

The V and J genes are TRBV28 and TRBJ2-1, with D perhaps matching TRBD1 (6 bases). V gave up 3 bases and J gave up 3 bases, with 12 bases separating them. The CDR3 runs 15 residues. The germline CDR1 and CDR2 sequences are MDHEN and SYDVKM. The DNA of the CDR3 is TGTGCCAGCAGTTTGCCCCAGGGGATCTACAATGAGCAGTTCTTC. Amino acid sequence: CASSLPQGIYNEQFF.

The chain joins TRBV28 to TRBJ2-2; D perhaps matches TRBD2 (5 bases). Trimming shortened V by 6 bases and J by 3 bases, and 17 bases separated the two germline ends. The germline gives CDR1 MDHEN, CDR2 SYDVKM. There are 16 residues in the CDR3. The CDR3 loop reads CASRPGEHLDTGELFF. CDR3 nucleotides: TGTGCCAGCAGGCCTGGGGAGCATCTGGACACCGGGGAGCTGTTTTTT. The full variable domain, its missing parts supplied by reference TRBV28 and TRBJ2-2, is DVKVTQSSRYLVKRTGEKVFLECVQDMDHENMFWYRQDPGLGLRLIYFSYDVKMKEKGDIPEGYSVSREKKERFSLILESASTNQTSMYLCASRPGEHLDTGELFFGEGSRLTVL.

The genes are TRBV29-1 and TRBJ1-5; 8 bases agree with TRBD1. CDR3 length: 15 amino acids. Germline values: CDR1 SQVTM, CDR2 ANQGSEA. With 5 bases clipped from V and 1 base from J, the junction kept 7 bases outside the gene matches. The CDR3 region has the DNA TGCAGCGTTCAAGCAGGGGGCGCGAGCAATCAGCCCCAGCATTTT. Translated: CSVQAGGASNQPQHF.

The chain joins TRBV11-2 to TRBJ2-7, with 11 bases identical to TRBD2. Trimming removed 5 bases from V and 0 bases from J; junction bases left unmatched: 6. CDR1 is SGHAT and CDR2 is FQNNGV in the germline V gene. This CDR3 contains 16 residues. This chain's CDR3 is CASSERLAGSSYEQYF. The CDR3 DNA reads TGTGCCAGCAGCGAACGACTAGCGGGGAGCTCCTACGAGCAGTACTTC.

The J gene is TRBJ1-2, the V gene TRBV5-5; D gene uncertain. V gave up 0 bases and J gave up 8 bases, with 2 bases separating them. The CDR3 runs to 10 residues. In germline, CDR1 is SGHKS, CDR2 YYEKEE (reference sequence). CDR3: CASSLGGYTF. The CDR3, as DNA: TGTGCCAGCAGCTTGGGGGGCTACACCTTC.

This chain links TRBV19 with TRBJ1-1, with D maybe TRBD1 (6 bases). There are 15 residues in the CDR3. Per germline, CDR1 LNHDA and CDR2 SQIVND (reference sequence). Trimming took off 6 bases at V and 11 bases at J, with 25 bases between the two ends. CDR3 DNA sequence: TGTGCCAGTAGGGGGGGCCGAGATCGGGTTTTTGAGGCTTTCTTT. Translating it yields CASRGGRDRVFEAFF.

The chain recombines TRBV5-4 with TRBJ2-7; D possibly corresponds to TRBD2 (6 bases). The CDR3 has 13 amino acids. From germline, CDR1 is SGHNT and CDR2 YYREEE (reference sequence). The ends were cut back, 4 bases at V and 4 bases at J, with 12 bases in the middle. The CDR3 sequence is CASSRAGTYEQYV. In DNA, the CDR3 is TGTGCCAGCAGCCGGGCAGGGACTTACGAGCAGTACGTC.

This chain uses TRBV27 with TRBJ1-1; the D is unclear. Germline CDR1 and CDR2: MNHEY and SMNVEV (reference sequence). The CDR3 is made up of 14 amino acids. The ends were cut back, 8 bases at V and 4 bases at J, with 17 bases in the middle. CDR3 coding DNA: TGTGCCAGCCATACCCCGGGCACCTTCACTGAAGCTTTCTTT. It yields the protein CASHTPGTFTEAFF.

In DNA, the CDR3 is TGCGCCAGCAGCCAGGAGGGGCTAGCGGGAGGGCCGCTGTTCTTC. Translated, it gives CASSQEGLAGGPLFF. The chain combines TRBV4-1 with TRBJ2-1; TRBD2 matches at 12 bases. The junction had 12 bases not matched to a gene; V was cut back by 3 bases and J by 15 bases. From germline, CDR1 is MGHRA and CDR2 YSYEKL. This CDR3 contains 15 residues.

The count of this clone is one. V gene TRBV2 combines with J gene TRBJ1-4; 7 nucleotides agree with TRBD1. This CDR3 is built from 15 residues. The germline CDR1 and CDR2 sequences are SNHLY and FYNNEI. V was clipped by 1 base and J by 8 bases; unmatched bases: 7. CDR3 nucleotides: TGTGCCAGCAGTGAAGGGGACAGCATGTGGGAAAAACTGTTTTTT. This encodes CASSEGDSMWEKLFF.

The V call is TRBV6-2 or TRBV6-3, the J call TRBJ2-5; a possible D gene is TRBD2 (6 bases). Trimming removed 2 bases at V and 5 bases at J, with 21 bases between. The CDR3 covers 17 residues. CDR1 is MNHEY, CDR2 SVGEGT, per germline. The CDR3 region has the DNA TGTGCCAGCAGTTACCCCCCGGGTGGAGGGGCGGGGGAGACCCAGTACTTC. Protein sequence: CASSYPPGGGAGETQYF.

V is TRBV7-9 and J is TRBJ1-5; possibly TRBD1 for D (5 bases). In germline, CDR1 is SEHNR, CDR2 FQNEAQ (reference sequence). V was trimmed by 1 base and J by 5 bases, leaving 9 bases between them. The CDR3 runs 14 residues. CDR3 nucleotides: TGTGCCAGCAGCTTAGGGGGGAACTATCAGCCCCAGCATTTT. Translation: CASSLGGNYQPQHF.

V is TRBV19 and J is TRBJ1-4, with a weak D call TRBD1 (5 bases). The CDR3 consists of 15 residues. Germline V lookup: CDR1 LNHDA, CDR2 SQIVND (reference sequence). The germline V and J ends were trimmed by 2 bases and 8 bases, with 15 bases remaining between them. The CDR3 loop reads CASSISDSSREKLFF. CDR3 bases: TGTGCCAGTAGTATAAGCGACAGTTCGCGAGAAAAACTGTTTTTT.

This chain uses TRBV11-1 with TRBJ1-1; a weak D match, TRBD1 (5 bases). CDR1 is SGHAT, CDR2 FQDESV, per germline (reference sequence). CDR3 length equals 17 residues. V was clipped by 0 bases and J by 2 bases, with 16 bases between them. The CDR3 protein is CASSLARQGVRNTEAFF. CDR3 in DNA: TGTGCCAGCAGCTTAGCGCGGCAGGGAGTGAGAAACACTGAAGCTTTCTTT.

The chain couples TRBV28 to TRBJ2-2; no clear D. The CDR3 extends over 13 amino acids. Trimming pared 10 bases from V and 1 base from J, leaving 10 bases between. Looked up from germline, CDR1 is MDHEN and CDR2 is SYDVKM. The CDR3 is CATEDRNTGELFF. The DNA of the CDR3 is TGTGCCACCGAGGACCGGAACACCGGGGAGCTGTTTTTT. Looking up the rest from reference TRBV28 and TRBJ2-2 gives the full variable domain: DVKVTQSSRYLVKRTGEKVFLECVQDMDHENMFWYRQDPGLGLRLIYFSYDVKMKEKGDIPEGYSVSREKKERFSLILESASTNQTSMYLCATEDRNTGELFFGEGSRLTVL.

V and J are TRBV28 and TRBJ1-5, with 7 bases identical to TRBD1. Looked up from germline, CDR1 is MDHEN and CDR2 is SYDVKM. This CDR3 has 14 residues. Trimming cost V 9 bases and J 7 bases; bases outside gene matches: 12. CDR3 region: CASRRWTGMQPQHF. For the CDR3, the DNA is TGTGCCAGTAGGAGGTGGACAGGTATGCAGCCCCAGCATTTT.

V gene TRBV14 combines with J gene TRBJ2-7; 7 nucleotides match TRBD1. Trimming took 1 base from V and 2 from J; bases not matched to a gene: 11. Per the germline V gene, CDR1 is SGHDN and CDR2 is FVKESK. CDR3 length: 17 residues. The CDR3 DNA follows: TGTGCCAGCAGCCAAGGGACCTCCCGACAGGGAACCTACGAGCAGTACTTC. Translation: CASSQGTSRQGTYEQYF. The full variable domain, its missing parts supplied by reference TRBV14 and TRBJ2-7, is EAGVTQFPSHSVIEKGQTVTLRCDPISGHDNLYWYRRVMGKEIKFLLHFVKESKQDESGMPNNRFLAERTGGTYSTLKVQPAELEDSGVYFCASSQGTSRQGTYEQYFGPGTRLTVT.

The rearrangement links TRBV4-2 to TRBJ1-1; 9 bases agree with TRBD1. The CDR3 is 16 amino acids. Germline CDR1 LGHNA, CDR2 YNFKEQ. V was clipped by 4 bases and J by 5 bases; unmatched bases: 11. In DNA, the CDR3 is TGTGCCAGCAGCCCCCGAGGGACAGGGAAGTCGACTGAAGCTTTCTTT. It yields the protein CASSPRGTGKSTEAFF.

The chain joins TRBV19 to TRBJ1-1; TRBD1 might be the D (6 bases). The germline V gene has CDR1 LNHDA and CDR2 SQIVND (reference sequence). V lost 2 bases and J lost 5, with 15 bases in between. This CDR3 is built from 15 residues. The CDR3 nucleotides are TGTGCCAGTAGTATAATCGGCAGGGGCCGGACTGAAGCTTTCTTT. It specifies CASSIIGRGRTEAFF.